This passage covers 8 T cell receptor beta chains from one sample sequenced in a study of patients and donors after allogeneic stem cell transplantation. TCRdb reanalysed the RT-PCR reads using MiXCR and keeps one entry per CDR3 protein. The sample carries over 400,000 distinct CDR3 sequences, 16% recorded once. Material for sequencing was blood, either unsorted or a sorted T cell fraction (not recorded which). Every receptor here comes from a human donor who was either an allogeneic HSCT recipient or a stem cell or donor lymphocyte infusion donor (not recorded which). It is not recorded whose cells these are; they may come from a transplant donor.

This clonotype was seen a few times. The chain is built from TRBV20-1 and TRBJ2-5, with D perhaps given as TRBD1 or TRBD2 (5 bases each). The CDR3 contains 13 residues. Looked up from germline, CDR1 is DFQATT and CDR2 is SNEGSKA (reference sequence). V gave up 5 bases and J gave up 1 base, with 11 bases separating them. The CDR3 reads CSAYTGTQETQYF. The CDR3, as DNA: TGCAGTGCTTATACCGGGACCCAAGAGACCCAGTACTTC.

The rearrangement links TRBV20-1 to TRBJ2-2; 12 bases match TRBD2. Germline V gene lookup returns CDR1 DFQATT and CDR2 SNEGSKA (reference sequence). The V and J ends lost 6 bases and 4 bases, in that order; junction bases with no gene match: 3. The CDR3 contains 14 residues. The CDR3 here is CSAGLAGSTGELFF. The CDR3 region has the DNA TGCAGTGCCGGACTAGCGGGAAGCACCGGGGAGCTGTTTTTT.

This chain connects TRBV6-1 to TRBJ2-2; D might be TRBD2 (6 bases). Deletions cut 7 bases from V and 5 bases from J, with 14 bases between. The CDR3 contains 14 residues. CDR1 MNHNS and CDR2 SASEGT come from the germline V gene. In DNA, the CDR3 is TGTGCCAGCAATCGAGGAGGGCGGACCGGGGAGCTGTTTTTT. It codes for CASNRGGRTGELFF.

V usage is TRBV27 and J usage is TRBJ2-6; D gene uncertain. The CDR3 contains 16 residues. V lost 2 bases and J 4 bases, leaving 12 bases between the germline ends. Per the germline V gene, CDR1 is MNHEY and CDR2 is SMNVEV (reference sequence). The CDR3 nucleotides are TGTGCCAGCAGTTTACAGACATCACGGGGGGCCAACGTCCTGACTTTC. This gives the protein CASSLQTSRGANVLTF.

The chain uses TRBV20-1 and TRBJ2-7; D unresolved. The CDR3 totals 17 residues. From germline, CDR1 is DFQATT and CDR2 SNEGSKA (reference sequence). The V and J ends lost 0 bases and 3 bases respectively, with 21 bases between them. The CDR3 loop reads CSARDTGGRARLYEQYF. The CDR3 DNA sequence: TGCAGTGCTAGAGATACGGGCGGCCGGGCCCGCCTCTACGAGCAGTACTTC.

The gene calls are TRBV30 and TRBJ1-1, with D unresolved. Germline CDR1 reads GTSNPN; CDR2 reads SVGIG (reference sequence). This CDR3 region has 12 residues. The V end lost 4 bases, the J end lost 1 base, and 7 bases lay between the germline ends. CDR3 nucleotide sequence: TGTGCCTGGAAAAGGGAGAACACTGAAGCTTTCTTT. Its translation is CAWKRENTEAFF.

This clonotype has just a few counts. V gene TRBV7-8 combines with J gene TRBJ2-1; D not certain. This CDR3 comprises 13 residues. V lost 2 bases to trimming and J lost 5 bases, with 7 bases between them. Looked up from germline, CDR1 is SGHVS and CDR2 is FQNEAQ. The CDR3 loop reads CASSLWHNNEQFF. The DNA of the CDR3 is TGTGCCAGCAGCTTATGGCACAACAATGAGCAGTTCTTC.

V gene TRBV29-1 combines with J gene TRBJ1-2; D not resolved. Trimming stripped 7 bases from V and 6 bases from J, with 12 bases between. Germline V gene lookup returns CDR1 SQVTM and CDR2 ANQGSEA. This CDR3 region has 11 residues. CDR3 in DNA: TGCAGCGCTAGAGACGGGCATGGCTACACCTTC. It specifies CSARDGHGYTF. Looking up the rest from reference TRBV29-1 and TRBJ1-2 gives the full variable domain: SAVISQKPSRDICQRGTSLTIQCQVDSQVTMMFWYRQQPGQSLTLIATANQGSEATYESGFVIDKFPISRPNLTFSTLTVSNMSPEDSSIYLCSARDGHGYTFGSGTRLTVV.